This T cell receptor beta chain was identified during a study of blood T cells in healthy people across ages. With 6 bases clipped from V and 4 bases from J, the junction kept 8 bases outside the gene matches. Germline V lookup: CDR1 SQVTM, CDR2 ANQGSEA. This CDR3 contains 14 residues. No fewer than 5 micrograms of total RNA were isolated from every sample. The table lists this clonotype with a few counts. Antigen specificity is unknown. The second PCR ran roughly 6 to 12 cycles with a sample-barcoded 5' primer and J-beta primers. Through a template-switch adaptor with 12 random nucleotides, each cDNA molecule received a tag. Using its own MiXCR run on the 5' RACE reads, TCRdb lists one record per CDR3 protein. Altogether 920,000 or so distinct CDR3 sequences are present, under 45% being singletons, with the ten largest covering approximately 19%. The study's findings and limits: Estimates drawn from one million T cells were deemed to understate diversity. A strong correlation between TCR beta diversity and naive T cell percentage was seen.

The rearrangement joins TRBV29-1 to TRBJ2-2; the match to TRBD1 covers 7 bases. The source material was blood. The TCR originated in a woman aged 60-75 years in good health. The CDR3 DNA reads as TGCAGCGTCGGGGACAGCCGATCCACCGGGGAGCTGTTTTTT. Translating it yields CSVGDSRSTGELFF.